Listed below are T cell receptor beta chains from one sample, sequenced in a study of shared clonotypes between healthy human individuals. Profiling relied on immunoSEQ multiplex PCR, and the TCRdb table lists in-frame clones only, not all of them. Here the sample spans roughly 1,500,000 clones, 95% to 99% being singletons. Sequenced: naive CD4+ T cells sorted from blood. The receptors originated from a man in his thirties or forties in good health. CDR3s include the opening cysteine and the closing phenylalanine or tryptophan. The D gene is left open where the match is weak. Only part of the rows carry a size: once, few, many, or a class if the clone is expanded.

size	D	V	J	DNA	CDR3
-	TRBD2	TRBV20-1	TRBJ2-4	TGCAGTGCTAGTATCGTGGGAGGGCCCTACTTC	CSASIVGGPYF
once	TRBD1	TRBV5-1	TRBJ2-7	TGCGCCAGCAGCTTGGAGGGACAGGGGCGCGAGCAGTACTTC	CASSLEGQGREQYF
-	-	TRBV5-5	TRBJ1-5	TGTGCCAGCAGCTTTGGGACTTTAGACCGCCGGCCCCAGCATTTT	CASSFGTLDRRPQHF
-	TRBD1	TRBV6-5	TRBJ2-7	TGTGCCAGCAGAGGGCCGGGACAGGGCTACGAGCAGTACTTC	CASRGPGQGYEQYF
-	TRBD1	TRBV5-1	TRBJ2-7	TGCGCCAGCAGCTATCGGGACAGGGGGCACGAGCAGTACTTC	CASSYRDRGHEQYF
once	-	TRBV29-1	TRBJ2-7	TGCAGCGTTGCGAGGGGGAACTCCTACGAGCAGTACTTC	CSVARGNSYEQYF
-	TRBD1	TRBV28	TRBJ2-7	TGTGCCAGCAGTCCACAGGGGTCCTACGAGCAGTACTTC	CASSPQGSYEQYF
-	TRBD2	TRBV11-2	TRBJ2-1	TGTGCCAGCAGCTTAGCCGGGACTAGCGAATATGAGCAGTTCTTC	CASSLAGTSEYEQFF
-	-	TRBV19	TRBJ2-3	TGTGCCAGTAGGGATTGGGGGAGCACAGATACGCAGTATTTT	CASRDWGSTDTQYF
-	TRBD1	TRBV7-9	TRBJ2-7	TGTGCCAGCAGCGCCACAGGGGCCGAGCAGTACTTC	CASSATGAEQYF
-	TRBD2	TRBV29-1	TRBJ2-3	TGCAGCGTGTTTAGCGGGAGGGCCGGAACAGATACGCAGTATTTT	CSVFSGRAGTDTQYF
-	TRBD1	TRBV20-1	TRBJ1-2	TGCAGTGTTTCAGGGACAGATGGCTACACCTTC	CSVSGTDGYTF
-	TRBD2	TRBV7-8	TRBJ2-1	TGTGCCAGCAGACCTAGCGGCTACAATGAGCAGTTCTTC	CASRPSGYNEQFF
-	-	TRBV6-1	TRBJ2-7	TGTGCCAGCAGTGAACTTAGCATCGGCCACGAGCAGTACTTC	CASSELSIGHEQYF
-	-	TRBV10-3	TRBJ2-1	TGTGCCATCAGTGATCCCCGAGGGGCCTACAATGAGCAGTTCTTC	CAISDPRGAYNEQFF
-	TRBD2	TRBV7-9	TRBJ2-4	TGTGCCAGCAGCTTAGACGGGACTAGTGGGGCCAAAAACATTCAGTACTTC	CASSLDGTSGAKNIQYF
-	TRBD2	TRBV5-4	TRBJ2-1	TGTGCCAGCAGCTTGTTACTAGCGGGCATGAGCTCCTACAATGAGCAGTTCTTC	CASSLLLAGMSSYNEQFF
-	-	TRBV7-9	TRBJ1-5	TGTGCCAGCAGCTTAGAAGGGGGGGCAGCCCAGCATTTT	CASSLEGGAAQHF
-	TRBD1	TRBV5-1	TRBJ2-7	TGCGCCAGCAGCAAGGACAGGGGTTACGAGCAGTACTTC	CASSKDRGYEQYF
-	TRBD2	TRBV4-1	TRBJ2-7	TGCGCCCAGAGGGCTAGCGGCTACGAGCAGTACTTC	CAQRASGYEQYF
-	TRBD2	TRBV7-9	TRBJ2-7	TGTGCCAGCAGCCCAAAGCGGGAGGGCCTCGACGAGCAGTACTTC	CASSPKREGLDEQYF
-	TRBD2	TRBV5-1	TRBJ2-7	TGCGCCAGCAGCTTGGGGCTAGCGGGACCCTACGAGCAGTACTTC	CASSLGLAGPYEQYF
-	-	TRBV19	TRBJ2-7	TGTGCCAGTAGTCACAGGACCTACGAGCAGTACTTC	CASSHRTYEQYF
-	-	TRBV30	TRBJ2-1	TGTGCCTGGAGTGGCCTGAGAGGCAATGAGCAGTTCTTC	CAWSGLRGNEQFF
-	TRBD2	TRBV9	TRBJ2-2	TGTGCCAGCGCCAGGACTAGCGTCAACACCGGGGAGCTGTTTTTT	CASARTSVNTGELFF
-	TRBD1	TRBV10-3	TRBJ1-5	TGTGCCATCAGTGAAGTGTCTGGCAGGGGGGTTAATCAGCCCCAGCATTTT	CAISEVSGRGVNQPQHF
-	TRBD2	TRBV5-1	TRBJ2-2	TGCGCCAGCACCCCCCGGGAGGGCGGGGAGCTGTTTTTT	CASTPREGGELFF
-	-	TRBV6-5	TRBJ2-5	TGTGCCAGCGCTGCGACAAAAGAGACCCAGTACTTC	CASAATKETQYF
-	TRBD2	TRBV29-1	TRBJ2-3	TGCAGCGTCGCGAACCAACTAGCGGGAGACACAGATACGCAGTATTTT	CSVANQLAGDTDTQYF
-	-	TRBV6-6	TRBJ2-3	TGTGCCAGCACCGCTCGAAGACAGGCCCAGGATACGCAGTATTTT	CASTARRQAQDTQYF
-	TRBD2	TRBV15	TRBJ2-5	TGTGCCACCAGCAGAGACCTACTTCGGACTAGCTTTATGGGCATCCAAGAGACCCAGTACTTC	CATSRDLLRTSFMGIQETQYF
-	-	TRBV27	TRBJ2-3	TGTGCCAGCAGTTTTCCGGGAGAAGATACGCAGTATTTT	CASSFPGEDTQYF
-	TRBD2	TRBV27	TRBJ2-3	TGTGCCAGCAGTTTTATGACCGGGACTAGGAAGGGAGGTACGCAGTATTTT	CASSFMTGTRKGGTQYF
-	-	TRBV11-3	TRBJ2-2	TGTGCCAGCAGCTTAGGGGCCGACACCGGGGAGCTGTTTTTT	CASSLGADTGELFF
-	-	TRBV5-6	TRBJ1-2	TGTGCCAGCAGCTCGTTCGGTCTGCTAACGGGTGGCTACACCTTC	CASSSFGLLTGGYTF
once	-	TRBV14	TRBJ2-7	TGTGCCAGCAGCCCGATAGCGGCTACCTACGAGCAGTACTTC	CASSPIAATYEQYF
-	-	TRBV9	TRBJ2-3	TGTGCCAGCAGCCTGGGAACTAGCACAGATACGCAGTATTTT	CASSLGTSTDTQYF
-	-	TRBV6-4	TRBJ2-1	TGTGCCAGCAGCCCTAGTATCACTCGCTCCTACAATGAGCAGTTCTTC	CASSPSITRSYNEQFF
-	-	TRBV28	TRBJ1-5	TGTGCCAGCAGAGAATGGGGAGATCAGCCCCAGCATTTT	CASREWGDQPQHF
-	TRBD2	TRBV4-3	TRBJ2-7	TGCGCCAGCAGCCCGTTAGGACTAGCGGGAGGGCACGAGCAGTACTTC	CASSPLGLAGGHEQYF
-	TRBD2	TRBV27	TRBJ2-2	TGTGCCAGCACCTCGGGTAGCGGGAGGGCCTACACCGGGGAGCTGTTTTTT	CASTSGSGRAYTGELFF
-	-	TRBV5-1	TRBJ2-7	TGCGCCAGCAGCTTGAGGGGGATTCTCTACGAGCAGTACTTC	CASSLRGILYEQYF
-	TRBD1	TRBV25-1	TRBJ1-3	TGTGCCAGCAGTGGCCCGGGACAGGGAAACACCATATATTTT	CASSGPGQGNTIYF
-	TRBD2	TRBV27	TRBJ2-2	TGTGCCGTAGCGGGAGTTTACACCGGGGAGCTGTTTTTT	CAVAGVYTGELFF
-	TRBD2	TRBV4-2	TRBJ2-1	TGTGCCAGCAGCCAGGGACTAGCGGGAGTGAATGAGCAGTTCTTC	CASSQGLAGVNEQFF
once	TRBD2	TRBV10-1	TRBJ2-7	TGCGCCAACAATTGGGGACTAGCGCGACCCTACGAGCAGTACTTC	CANNWGLARPYEQYF
-	TRBD1	TRBV19	TRBJ2-7	TGTGCCAGTAGTCCACGACAGGGAACCTACGAGCAGTACTTC	CASSPRQGTYEQYF
-	-	TRBV5-4	TRBJ1-2	TGTGCCAGCAGCTCCTCGGGTAATCTTAATGGCTACACCTTC	CASSSSGNLNGYTF